This T cell receptor beta chain emerged from a study of cytomegalovirus exposure and HLA in healthy donors. Study-level background: In an earlier analysis, some 110 million unique TCR beta sequences were found from some 170 million T cells. General study findings and limits: Researchers reportedly found TCR beta sequences accurately predicted most subjects' HLA-A and HLA-B alleles. CMV serostatus was the sole immune exposure information available. In a later analysis, HLA-associated TCR beta chains were more clonally expanded than equally common others.

Germline-derived CDR1 and CDR2 are SGHRS and YFSETQ. The CDR3 is 15 amino acids. About this clone: The antigen is not known. Sequence at one end of the junction differs from germline and may be a read error.

The PCR had 60 Vbeta and 13 Jbeta primers. Some clones are missing from TCRdb's copy, which holds only in-frame ones; the method was immunoSEQ multiplex PCR. The sample gives approximately 150,000 clones, roughly 80% of which show up once; 2.5% to 3.5% is in the top ten. The sample comprised PBMCs. The sequence derives from a woman aged 25-40 years in good health and CMV-seronegative. The chain combines TRBV5-1 with TRBJ1-2, with 7 positions matching TRBD1. CDR3 region: CASSLANRGNYGYAF. DNA of the CDR3: TGCGCCAGCAGCTTGGCCAACAGGGGTAACTATGGCTACGCCTTC.